The present T cell receptor (beta chain) was sequenced within a study of OX40 agonist ivuxolimab in advanced cancers. Study details: The study reported partial responses in three patients: one hepatocellular carcinoma, two cutaneous melanoma. Study-level findings and limits: CD8+ T cells averaged more expanded clones than CD4+.

J was trimmed by 3 bases and V by 7 bases; bases with no gene match: 9. The germline CDR1 and CDR2 sequences are GTSNPN and SVGIG (reference sequence). The CDR3 has 14 residues. Collection of blood occurred at baseline, at cycle 4 day 1, and at cycle 7 day 1. Sequenced by immunoSEQ multiplex PCR; TCRdb stores in-frame clones only, minus some. The table has some 81,000 clones, 87% seen once; the top ten hold 5.5% to 8%. Points on this clone: Its antigen is as yet unknown.

The sample was CD4+ or CD8+ T cells sorted from blood, taken in a trial of the OX40 agonist ivuxolimab. This receptor was identified in an adult with an advanced solid tumor such as melanoma, head and neck, liver or kidney cancer. The gene calls are TRBV30 and TRBJ2-3; 8 bases line up with TRBD2. This CDR3 reads CASSSGSRTDTQYF. In DNA form, the CDR3 reads TGTGCCTCCTCAAGCGGGAGTAGGACAGATACGCAGTATTTT.